This T cell receptor (beta chain) derives from a study of cytomegalovirus exposure and HLA in healthy donors. The PCR ran on 60 Vbeta and 13 Jbeta primers. Some clones are missing from TCRdb's copy, which holds only in-frame ones; the method was immunoSEQ multiplex PCR. The sample includes 130,000 to 150,000 clones, more than 70% of them seen just once. Those who donated were healthy bone marrow donors. The source of this sequence is a male donor in good health and CMV-seropositive. Material for sequencing was PBMCs.

For the CDR3, the DNA is TGTGCCAGCAGTTTAGGAGGGGAGATGAACACTGAAGCTTTCTTT. It encodes CASSLGGEMNTEAFF. This chain joins TRBV28 and TRBJ1-1, with D possibly TRBD1 on 5 matching bases. In germline, CDR1 is MDHEN, CDR2 SYDVKM. The germline V and J ends were trimmed by 2 bases and 0 bases, with 10 bases remaining between them. The CDR3 has 15 residues. The full variable domain, completed using reference TRBV28 and TRBJ1-1, is DVKVTQSSRYLVKRTGEKVFLECVQDMDHENMFWYRQDPGLGLRLIYFSYDVKMKEKGDIPEGYSVSREKKERFSLILESASTNQTSMYLCASSLGGEMNTEAFFGQGTRLTVV.